The following is a T cell receptor (beta chain) sequence with its context. The antigen is unknown. These data belong to a study of cytomegalovirus exposure and HLA in healthy donors. On the study more broadly: Early on, a data release was issued that held 65 million to 100 million unique TCRs from HLA-typed donors.

With 60 Vbeta and 13 Jbeta primers, the PCR was carried out. Only in-frame clones appear in the TCRdb table, and some are missing; sequencing was by immunoSEQ multiplex PCR. Here the sample table reports 50,000 to 80,000 clones. Germline V gene lookup returns CDR1 DFQATT and CDR2 SNEGSKA (reference sequence). V lost 8 bases to trimming and J lost 4 bases, with 8 bases between them. This CDR3 contains 10 residues. General observations from the study: Reported results showed that the classifier diagnosed cytomegalovirus status with high specificity and sensitivity.

Donors were ostensibly healthy at sampling, although undocumented immune exposures were probable. The chain is built from TRBV20-1 and TRBJ1-1, with unresolved D. Input material: PBMCs. The clonotype was recovered from a young woman in good health and CMV-seronegative. In nucleotides, the CDR3 is TGCAGTACCGGGGTCACTGAAGCTTTCTTT. Protein: CSTGVTEAFF.